One sample yielded the 23 T cell receptor beta chains listed below, sequenced in a study of breast tumors, draining lymph nodes, adjacent tissues. The lymph nodes were axillary draining lymph nodes from breast cancer patients. Via MiXCR, TCRdb re-called the multiplex PCR reads, giving one row per CDR3 protein. Seen here are 130,000 or so distinct CDR3 sequences, 32% observed once, and the top ten hold about 2.5%. The sequencing sample was made of axillary lymph node tissue. These receptors all come from a female donor with breast cancer. Some clones in this sample may be carry-over from other donors' samples.

This chain connects TRBV9 to TRBJ2-3; 9 positions match TRBD2. The CDR3 loop spans 15 amino acids. Germline V gene lookup returns CDR1 SGDLS and CDR2 YYNGEE. The V segment lost 4 bases and the J segment 0 bases; nucleotides outside the gene matches: 3. In DNA, the CDR3 is TGTGCCAGCAGCAAGGCGGGGGGGAGCACAGATACGCAGTATTTT. Protein sequence: CASSKAGGSTDTQYF.

In regard to this clonotype: Here the CDR3 omits its conserved ending phenylalanine or tryptophan, so a read error is the likely source. The DNA for the CDR3 is TGTGCCACCAGTGACTTTCAGGGGGCGGGGGAGACCCAGTACCTC. Translated, it gives CATSDFQGAGETQYL. The chain carries TRBV24-1 and TRBJ2-5; 8 bases agree with TRBD1. Per germline, CDR1 KGHDR and CDR2 SFDVKD. CDR3 length: 15 amino acids. Losses at the gene ends were 4 bases for V and 5 bases for J; bases not matched to a gene: 8.

The genes are TRBV29-1 and TRBJ1-1, with D unresolved. The CDR3 is made up of 15 amino acids. Deletions cut 4 bases from V and 3 bases from J, with 18 bases between. Germline V CDR1 and CDR2: SQVTM, ANQGSEA. CDR3 in amino acids: CSVVPPRLTDTEAFF. The CDR3 DNA follows: TGCAGCGTTGTTCCACCCCGGCTCACGGACACTGAAGCTTTCTTT.

This clonotype was seen many times. The CDR3 nucleotides read TGTGCCAGTAGTCCGGGACAGGCCAGCTCTGGGGCCAACGTCCTGACTTTC. It encodes CASSPGQASSGANVLTF. V usage is TRBV19 and J usage is TRBJ2-6; 8 positions match TRBD1. Trimming at V came to 5 bases and at J to 0 bases, leaving 6 bases not matched to a gene. Germline CDR1 and CDR2: LNHDA and SQIVND (reference sequence). The CDR3 covers 17 residues.

This clonotype was detected many times. Compared with germline, one end of the junction differs, possibly owing to a read error. The rearrangement joins TRBV7-8 to TRBJ2-7; D remains ambiguous. Germline assignment: CDR1 SGHVS and CDR2 FQNEAQ. The CDR3 extends over 13 amino acids. The CDR3 DNA sequence: TGTGCCAGCAGCTTATCGGGTTCCCACGAACAGTACTTC. Its translation is CASSLSGSHEQYF.

V and J are TRBV6-2 or TRBV6-3 and TRBJ2-1, with D maybe TRBD1 (6 bases). CDR3 size: 14 residues. Per germline, CDR1 MNHEY and CDR2 SVGEGT. V was pared by 6 bases and J by 7 bases, with 16 bases between. The CDR3 DNA reads TGTGCCAGCAGGCCCCGGGACACGAAAAATGAGCAGTTCTTC. Translation: CASRPRDTKNEQFF.

Of note for this clonotype: A read error is likely, as this CDR3 ends without the conserved phenylalanine or tryptophan. The CDR3 bases are TGCAGCGTCAAGGGGGGGACAGGGGTTAACAATCAGCAGTTCCTC. Translating it yields CSVKGGTGVNNQQFL. The chain has TRBV29-1 and TRBJ2-1; 10 bases line up with TRBD1. CDR1 and CDR2 from the germline V gene are SQVTM and ANQGSEA. This CDR3 region has 15 residues.

The sample holds many counts of this clonotype. The chain couples TRBV30 to TRBJ2-7, with D perhaps TRBD1 (5 bases). V dropped 0 bases and J dropped 6 bases, with 15 bases sitting between them. The CDR3 runs 14 residues. Germline assignment: CDR1 GTSNPN and CDR2 SVGIG (reference sequence). This chain's CDR3 is CAWSVPRVGGEQYF. CDR3 sequence (DNA): TGTGCCTGGAGTGTACCCAGGGTAGGCGGCGAGCAGTACTTC.

Details on this clonotype: A clone one base away is much larger, so this may be a read error. The rearrangement links TRBV6-6 to TRBJ2-2; 9 bases agree with TRBD1. The V gene end was trimmed by 5 bases and the J gene end by 6 bases; junction bases not matched to a gene: 7. The CDR3 totals 15 residues. Germline CDR1 reads MNHNY; CDR2 reads SVGAGI (reference sequence). The CDR3 bases are TGTGCCAGCAGTCCACAGGGGGCGTTGGCCGGGGAGCTGTTTTTT. It translates to CASSPQGALAGELFF.

A note on this clonotype: The CDR3 does not end in the conserved phenylalanine or tryptophan, so this is likely a read error. V gene TRBV19 combines with J gene TRBJ1-2; TRBD1 matches at 7 bases. Trimming cost V 11 bases and J 6 bases; bases outside gene matches: 21. Germline loops: CDR1 LNHDA, CDR2 SQIVND (reference sequence). CDR3 length: 16 amino acids. The CDR3 DNA sequence: TGTGCCCCAAAAGGGCGAGTAGGGACAGCCCTCCATGGCTACACCTCC. Translation: CAPKGRVGTALHGYTS.

The CDR3 sequence: CSPGPLSTYNEQFF. In DNA, the CDR3 is TGCAGCCCCGGGCCCCTAAGCACCTACAATGAGCAGTTCTTC. The rearrangement joins TRBV29-1 to TRBJ2-1; D remains unclear. Trimming removed 8 bases at V and 2 bases at J, with 16 bases between. From germline, CDR1 is SQVTM and CDR2 ANQGSEA. CDR3 size: 14 residues.

The gene calls are TRBV6-2 or TRBV6-3 and TRBJ1-5; D possibly corresponds to TRBD1 (6 bases). This CDR3 comprises 17 residues. Trimming cost V 9 bases and J 0 bases, with 21 bases left between them. Germline CDR1 and CDR2: MNHEY and SVGEGT. CDR3 coding DNA: TGTGCCAGTGCGCCAGGGGAGGTTAATTATAGCAATCAGCCCCAGCATTTT. Translating gives CASAPGEVNYSNQPQHF.

The sample holds many counts of this clonotype. The chain employs TRBV5-1 and TRBJ2-1; TRBD2 aligns across 11 bases. CDR3 length: 16 residues. V was clipped by 8 bases and J by 7 bases; unmatched bases: 14. Germline loops: CDR1 SGHRS, CDR2 YFSETQ. CDR3: CASSGRLAGGRNEQFF. The CDR3 DNA is TGCGCCAGTTCCGGGAGGCTAGCGGGGGGAAGGAATGAGCAGTTCTTC.

The chain is built from TRBV20-1 and TRBJ1-6; 8 bases align to TRBD1. CDR1 and CDR2 from the germline V gene are DFQATT and SNEGSKA (reference sequence). V gave up 4 bases and J gave up 6 bases; unmatched junction bases: 11. The CDR3 consists of 16 residues. CDR3 in DNA: TGCAGTGCTAAATTAGCGGGGACAGGTAGTAATTCACCCCTCCACTTT. Translation: CSAKLAGTGSNSPLHF.

At least ten counts were recorded for this clonotype. The chain has TRBV12-3 or TRBV12-4 and TRBJ1-2; 7 bases align to TRBD1. The CDR3 runs to 14 residues. The V segment lost 3 bases and the J segment 0 bases; nucleotides outside the gene matches: 1. CDR3: CASSFGTANYGYTF. The CDR3 DNA reads as TGTGCCAGCAGTTTCGGGACAGCTAACTATGGCTACACCTTC.

Regarding this clonotype: At one end the junction does not follow the germline gene, possibly because of a read error. The V call is TRBV5-1, the J call TRBJ2-2, with 11 nucleotides matching TRBD2. The germline V gene has CDR1 SGHRS and CDR2 YFSETQ. The CDR3 is made up of 13 amino acids. The CDR3 coding sequence is TGCGCCAGCAGCTTGTCGACTAGCGGGGACCTGTTTTTT. The encoded protein is CASSLSTSGDLFF.

This chain connects TRBV10-2 to TRBJ2-3, with D possibly being TRBD2 (7 bases). From germline, CDR1 is WSHSY and CDR2 SAAADI. Trimming took off 5 bases at V and 4 bases at J, with 16 bases between the two ends. This CDR3 comprises 15 residues. CDR3 amino acids: CASSRGGGRADTQYF. CDR3 DNA sequence: TGCGCCAGCAGTCGAGGGGGAGGGCGGGCAGATACGCAGTATTTT.

V and J are TRBV14 and TRBJ1-1; D gene uncertain. Per the germline V gene, CDR1 is SGHDN and CDR2 is FVKESK. This CDR3 comprises 16 residues. Trimming left V 0 bases short and J 7 bases short, with 18 bases between. CDR3 residues: CASSQDRQFGSIEAFF. The CDR3 coding sequence is TGTGCCAGCAGCCAAGACCGACAATTCGGATCCATTGAAGCTTTCTTT.

This clonotype was observed at least ten times. The J gene is TRBJ2-7, the V gene TRBV5-1, with TRBD2 identical over 9 bases. Unmatched junction bases numbered 8, after V lost 0 bases and J lost 4 bases. Germline loops: CDR1 SGHRS, CDR2 YFSETQ. The length of the CDR3 is 16 residues. The CDR3 coding sequence is TGCGCCAGCAGCTTGGAGAGCGGGGGGCGGGAGTACGAGCAGTACTTC. Amino acid sequence: CASSLESGGREYEQYF.

This clonotype showed up many times. The V call is TRBV11-2, the J call TRBJ2-7, with 9 bases identical to TRBD1. CDR1 SGHAT and CDR2 FQNNGV come from the germline V gene. The CDR3 contains 12 residues. V dropped 6 bases and J dropped 4; count of bases not matched to a gene: 1. The CDR3 region has the DNA TGTGCCAGCAGAGGGACAGGGTACGAGCAGTACTTC. Its protein is CASRGTGYEQYF.

In its sample, this clonotype was seen a few times. This chain uses TRBV4-1 with TRBJ1-1; possible D gene TRBD1, 5 bases. Trimming took 1 base from V and 5 from J, leaving 20 bases between them. CDR3 length: 17 residues. The V gene's germline CDR1 is MGHRA and CDR2 YSYEKL. The CDR3 protein is CASSQVPQGREGTEAFF. For the CDR3, the DNA is TGCGCCAGCAGCCAAGTCCCTCAGGGCAGGGAGGGGACTGAAGCTTTCTTT.

V is TRBV28 and J is TRBJ1-2; D possibly corresponds to TRBD1 (6 bases). The germline gives CDR1 MDHEN, CDR2 SYDVKM. V lost 7 bases, J lost 2 bases, and 14 bases lay in between. CDR3 size: 14 residues. The CDR3 sequence is CASKYPGTNYGYTF. The CDR3 nucleotides read TGTGCCAGCAAGTACCCCGGGACAAACTATGGCTACACCTTC.

A single count supports this clonotype. A much larger clone is a single base away; this may be a read error. In this CDR3 the conserved last residue, phenylalanine or tryptophan, is missing, so a read error is likely. This chain uses TRBV5-6 with TRBJ2-1; perhaps TRBD2 as D (5 bases). CDR3 length: 16 residues. Germline CDR1 and CDR2: SGHDT and YYEEEE. The ends were cut back, 1 base at V and 2 bases at J, with 13 bases in the middle. CDR3 coding DNA: TGTGCCAGCAGCTTGTTATCTAGCTTCCCCTACAATGAGCAGTTCCTC. Encoded protein: CASSLLSSFPYNEQFL.